These T cell receptor beta chains were read from a single sample in a study of CD8 T cells in Susac syndrome. TCRdb passed the immunoSEQ multiplex PCR reads through MiXCR, listing each CDR3 protein once. The sample comprises 50,000 to 55,000 distinct CDR3 sequences, more than 85% of which are singletons, and roughly 0.79% rests with the top ten. The sequencing input was CD8+ T cells from PBMCs. These receptor sequences come from a human donor with Susac syndrome. CDR3s include the opening cysteine and the closing phenylalanine or tryptophan. Fields, in order: J gene, D gene, clone size, V gene, CDR3 protein, CDR3 DNA. The D gene is left open where the match is weak. Clone sizes are given selectively: once, few, many, or a class where the clone is expanded.

J: TRBJ2-3
D: -
size: -
V: TRBV7-9
CDR3: CASSLVGPGVSTDTQYF
DNA: TGTGCCAGCAGCTTAGTAGGGCCCGGCGTAAGCACAGATACGCAGTATTTT

J: TRBJ2-3
D: TRBD2
size: -
V: TRBV6-5
CDR3: CASRGGVTDTQYF
DNA: TGTGCCAGCAGGGGGGGGGTTACAGATACGCAGTATTTT

J: TRBJ2-5
D: TRBD2
size: -
V: TRBV5-4
CDR3: CASSQRGGLKETQYF
DNA: TGTGCCAGCAGCCAGCGCGGGGGGCTTAAAGAGACCCAGTACTTC

J: TRBJ2-3
D: TRBD1
size: -
V: TRBV15
CDR3: CATSRGTGQADTQYF
DNA: TGTGCCACCAGCAGGGGGACAGGGCAGGCAGATACGCAGTATTTT

J: TRBJ2-3
D: -
size: once
V: TRBV20-1
CDR3: CSARESRRVPVTDTQYF
DNA: TGCAGTGCTAGAGAATCCCGCAGGGTTCCGGTCACAGATACGCAGTATTTT

J: TRBJ1-6
D: -
size: -
V: TRBV28
CDR3: CATRTPGLGRSPLHF
DNA: TGTGCCACCCGTACTCCGGGCCTAGGACGTTCACCCCTCCACTTT

J: TRBJ1-2
D: -
size: once
V: TRBV4-3
CDR3: CASSQAPTATNYGYTF
DNA: TGCGCCAGCAGCCAAGCCCCGACAGCAACTAACTATGGCTACACCTTC

J: TRBJ1-3
D: -
size: -
V: TRBV4-1
CDR3: CASSRLAGNTIYF
DNA: TGCGCCAGCAGCCGCCTAGCTGGAAACACCATATATTTT

J: TRBJ2-7
D: -
size: -
V: TRBV13
CDR3: CASSARGGMYEQYF
DNA: TGTGCCAGCAGCGCCCGAGGAGGGATGTACGAGCAGTACTTC

J: TRBJ2-5
D: -
size: -
V: TRBV29-1
CDR3: CSVGTAQETQYF
DNA: TGCAGCGTTGGGACAGCACAAGAGACCCAGTACTTC

J: TRBJ2-2
D: TRBD2
size: medium-sized
V: TRBV4-3
CDR3: CASSQEPAGGGRTGELFF
DNA: TGCGCCAGCAGCCAAGAGCCGGCCGGGGGGGGCCGGACCGGGGAGCTGTTTTTT

J: TRBJ2-1
D: -
size: -
V: TRBV5-1
CDR3: CASSLATWDSHNEQFF
DNA: TGCGCCAGCAGCTTGGCAACTTGGGACTCCCACAATGAGCAGTTCTTC

J: TRBJ2-7
D: -
size: -
V: TRBV7-3
CDR3: CASSLDDSYEQYF
DNA: TGTGCCAGCAGCTTAGACGATTCCTACGAGCAGTACTTC

J: TRBJ2-1
D: TRBD2
size: once
V: TRBV5-6
CDR3: CASSSGLAGAYNEQFF
DNA: TGTGCCAGCAGCTCAGGACTAGCGGGGGCCTACAATGAGCAGTTCTTC

J: TRBJ1-6
D: TRBD1
size: -
V: TRBV9
CDR3: CASSVEGTGNSPLHF
DNA: TGTGCCAGCAGCGTAGAGGGGACAGGGAATTCACCCCTCCACTTT

J: TRBJ2-5
D: TRBD1
size: -
V: TRBV12-3/TRBV12-4
CDR3: CASRDREQETQYF
DNA: TGTGCCAGCAGGGACAGGGAGCAAGAGACCCAGTACTTC

J: TRBJ2-2
D: -
size: few
V: TRBV13
CDR3: CASSSGNTGELFF
DNA: TGTGCCAGCAGCTCCGGGAACACCGGGGAGCTGTTTTTT

J: TRBJ2-4
D: -
size: -
V: TRBV13
CDR3: CASSSRGIQYF
DNA: TGTGCCAGCAGCTCCAGAGGCATTCAGTACTTC

J: TRBJ2-7
D: -
size: -
V: TRBV4-3
CDR3: CASSQVFRSYEQYF
DNA: TGCGCCAGCAGCCAAGTCTTCAGATCCTACGAGCAGTACTTC

J: TRBJ1-5
D: -
size: once
V: TRBV6-5
CDR3: CASSLGGSQPQHF
DNA: TGTGCCAGCAGCCTGGGGGGTTCTCAGCCCCAGCATTTT

J: TRBJ2-4
D: -
size: -
V: TRBV28
CDR3: CASSDPQYF
DNA: TGTGCCAGCAGCGATCCCCAGTACTTC

J: TRBJ1-1
D: -
size: once
V: TRBV7-9
CDR3: CASSLLSRAAGTEAFF
DNA: TGTGCCAGCAGCTTACTTTCGCGGGCCGCGGGGACTGAAGCTTTCTTT

J: TRBJ2-1
D: TRBD2
size: -
V: TRBV6-2/TRBV6-3
CDR3: CASSPFRSGGYNEQFF
DNA: TGTGCCAGCAGTCCCTTTCGGAGCGGGGGTTACAATGAGCAGTTCTTC

J: TRBJ2-4
D: -
size: -
V: TRBV7-9
CDR3: CASSPLISLGIKYF
DNA: TGTGCCAGCAGCCCTCTCATCTCCCTTGGAATTAAGTACTTC

J: TRBJ1-3
D: -
size: -
V: TRBV12-3/TRBV12-4
CDR3: CATTDSGNTIYF
DNA: TGTGCCACCACCGACTCTGGAAACACCATATATTTT

J: TRBJ2-5
D: TRBD1
size: -
V: TRBV29-1
CDR3: CSVEVLPGTGARWAQETQYF
DNA: TGCAGCGTTGAAGTCTTGCCGGGGACAGGGGCCCGGTGGGCCCAAGAGACCCAGTACTTC

J: TRBJ2-5
D: -
size: -
V: TRBV20-1
CDR3: CSARMSKAQETQYF
DNA: TGCAGTGCTAGGATGAGTAAGGCTCAAGAGACCCAGTACTTC

J: TRBJ1-3
D: -
size: -
V: TRBV29-1
CDR3: CSVGGLSGNTIYF
DNA: TGCAGCGTTGGCGGGCTCTCTGGAAACACCATATATTTT

J: TRBJ2-1
D: TRBD2
size: -
V: TRBV9
CDR3: CASSVGGGLDNEQFF
DNA: TGTGCCAGCAGCGTAGGGGGAGGGTTGGACAATGAGCAGTTCTTC

J: TRBJ2-5
D: TRBD2
size: -
V: TRBV18
CDR3: CASSPPTSGVQYF
DNA: TGTGCCAGCTCACCACCAACTAGCGGGGTCCAGTACTTC

J: TRBJ2-6
D: TRBD1
size: -
V: TRBV6-5
CDR3: CASSYGQGPTGANVLTF
DNA: TGTGCCAGCAGCTACGGACAGGGGCCCACTGGGGCCAACGTCCTGACTTTC

J: TRBJ2-5
D: -
size: -
V: TRBV9
CDR3: CASSTWAQETQYF
DNA: TGTGCCAGCAGCACTTGGGCGCAAGAGACCCAGTACTTC

J: TRBJ2-3
D: -
size: -
V: TRBV11-2
CDR3: CASSLAGTTDTQYF
DNA: TGTGCCAGCAGCTTAGCAGGAACCACAGATACGCAGTATTTT

J: TRBJ1-2
D: TRBD1
size: -
V: TRBV12-3/TRBV12-4
CDR3: CASTAGGSENGYTF
DNA: TGTGCCAGCACCGCAGGGGGCTCAGAGAATGGCTACACCTTC

J: TRBJ1-2
D: -
size: once
V: TRBV25-1
CDR3: CASSDRSNYGYTF
DNA: TGTGCCAGCAGTGACAGGTCTAACTATGGCTACACCTTC

J: TRBJ2-2
D: -
size: -
V: TRBV12-3/TRBV12-4
CDR3: CASSPVGELFF
DNA: TGTGCCAGCAGCCCGGTTGGGGAGCTGTTTTTT

J: TRBJ2-1
D: TRBD1
size: -
V: TRBV28
CDR3: CASIKGGTGWNEQFF
DNA: TGTGCCAGCATCAAAGGAGGGACAGGGTGGAATGAGCAGTTCTTC

J: TRBJ2-7
D: -
size: -
V: TRBV19
CDR3: CASSHAGYYEQYF
DNA: TGTGCCAGTAGTCATGCCGGCTACTACGAGCAGTACTTC

J: TRBJ2-1
D: -
size: -
V: TRBV27
CDR3: CASNRNNEQFF
DNA: TGTGCCAGCAATCGAAACAATGAGCAGTTCTTC

J: TRBJ2-1
D: -
size: once
V: TRBV29-1
CDR3: CSAVVDYNEQFF
DNA: TGCAGCGCCGTTGTTGACTACAATGAGCAGTTCTTC

J: TRBJ2-7
D: -
size: -
V: TRBV9
CDR3: CASSPVVGGPYEQYF
DNA: TGTGCCAGCAGCCCCGTGGTGGGGGGGCCCTACGAGCAGTACTTC

J: TRBJ1-1
D: -
size: -
V: TRBV7-8
CDR3: CASSQGDEAFF
DNA: TGTGCCAGCAGCCAAGGGGATGAAGCTTTCTTT

J: TRBJ2-6
D: TRBD2
size: -
V: TRBV14
CDR3: CASSRRSGGKSSGANVLTF
DNA: TGTGCCAGCAGCCGTCGTAGCGGGGGGAAGAGCTCTGGGGCCAACGTCCTGACTTTC